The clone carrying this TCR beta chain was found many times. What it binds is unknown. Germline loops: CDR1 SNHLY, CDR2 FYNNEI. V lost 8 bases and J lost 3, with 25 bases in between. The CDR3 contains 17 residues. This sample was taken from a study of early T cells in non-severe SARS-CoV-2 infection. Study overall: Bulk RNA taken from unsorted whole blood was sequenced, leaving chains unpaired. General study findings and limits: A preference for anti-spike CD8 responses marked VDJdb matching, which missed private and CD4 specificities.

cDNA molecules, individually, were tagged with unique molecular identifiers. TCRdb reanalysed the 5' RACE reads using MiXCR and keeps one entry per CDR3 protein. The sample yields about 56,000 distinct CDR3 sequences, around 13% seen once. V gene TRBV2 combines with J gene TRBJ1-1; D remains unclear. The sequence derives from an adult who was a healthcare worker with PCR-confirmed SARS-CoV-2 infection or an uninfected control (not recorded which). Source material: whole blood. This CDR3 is CASGPIGSGPKYTEAFF. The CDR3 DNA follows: TGTGCCAGCGGACCTATAGGATCGGGTCCCAAATACACTGAAGCTTTCTTT. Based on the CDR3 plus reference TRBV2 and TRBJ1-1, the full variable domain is EPEVTQTPSHQVTQMGQEVILRCVPISNHLYFYWYRQILGQKVEFLVSFYNNEISEKSEIFDDQFSVERPDGSNFTLKIRSTKLEDSAMYFCASGPIGSGPKYTEAFFGQGTRLTVV.